A selection of T cell receptor beta chains follows, all from one sample in a study of blood T cell repertoires in COVID-19. TCRdb keeps only in-frame clones here, not all; method: immunoSEQ multiplex PCR. The table has 25,000 to 30,000 clones, roughly nine tenths seen once. The sequenced material came from peripheral blood. The receptor source for this set is a man in his sixties with acute or convalescent COVID-19. CDR3s include the opening cysteine and the closing phenylalanine or tryptophan. A D gene is named only where the DNA matches it firmly. A row's size may be missing; if present it is once, few, many or a size class.

d_call,v_call,clone_size,j_call,cdr3_aa,cdr3_nt
TRBD1,TRBV4-1,-,TRBJ2-7,CASSQVGQGYEQYF,TGCGCCAGCAGCCAAGTAGGACAGGGGTACGAGCAGTACTTC
-,TRBV10-3,-,TRBJ1-1,CAISSYRDSTDTEAFF,TGTGCCATCAGTTCGTACCGGGACTCTACGGATACTGAAGCTTTCTTT
-,TRBV5-4,-,TRBJ1-6,CASSLGAANNNSPLHF,TGTGCCAGCAGCTTGGGGGCAGCAAATAATAATTCACCCCTCCACTTT
-,TRBV28,-,TRBJ1-1,CASSYPSTEAFF,TGTGCCAGCAGCTATCCTTCCACTGAAGCTTTCTTT
TRBD1,TRBV27,-,TRBJ2-1,CASSFGGQLYNEQFF,TGTGCCAGCAGTTTTGGGGGACAGTTATACAATGAGCAGTTCTTC
-,TRBV4-1,-,TRBJ2-7,CASSQDLQSYEQYF,TGCGCCAGCAGCCAAGATCTACAGTCCTACGAGCAGTACTTC
-,TRBV10-2,-,TRBJ1-5,CASSVEGSQPQHF,TGCGCCAGCAGTGTTGAGGGCTCCCAGCCCCAGCATTTT
TRBD1,TRBV28,once,TRBJ1-2,CASSLGQDTYGYTF,TGTGCCAGCAGTTTAGGACAGGACACCTATGGCTACACCTTC
-,TRBV5-4,-,TRBJ1-1,CASSPGENTEAFF,TGTGCCAGCAGCCCTGGAGAAAACACTGAAGCTTTCTTT
TRBD1,TRBV2,once,TRBJ1-3,CASSAWGQDGSGNTIYF,TGTGCCAGCAGTGCTTGGGGACAGGACGGCTCTGGAAACACCATATATTTT
TRBD2,TRBV9,-,TRBJ2-1,CASSVTGTRAGEQFF,TGTGCCAGCAGCGTAACCGGGACTAGAGCCGGTGAGCAGTTCTTC
-,TRBV9,-,TRBJ1-2,CASSATGSMGYTF,TGTGCCAGCAGCGCGACAGGATCTATGGGCTACACCTTC
-,TRBV5-1,-,TRBJ2-5,CASSLEPGLQETQYF,TGCGCCAGCAGCTTGGAGCCGGGACTTCAAGAGACCCAGTACTTC
TRBD1,TRBV27,once,TRBJ1-4,CASSSGTVGEKLFF,TGTGCCAGCTCCTCCGGGACAGTAGGTGAAAAACTGTTTTTT
TRBD2,TRBV4-2,-,TRBJ2-3,CASSPLGAGGADTQYF,TGTGCCAGCAGCCCCCTAGGGGCGGGGGGGGCGGATACGCAGTATTTT
TRBD1,TRBV6-5,-,TRBJ1-5,CASRPGTGGYQPQHF,TGTGCCAGCAGACCCGGGACAGGGGGTTATCAGCCCCAGCATTTT
-,TRBV7-2,-,TRBJ1-1,CASSFSPGQEAFF,TGTGCCAGCAGCTTTTCCCCTGGGCAGGAAGCTTTCTTT
-,TRBV28,-,TRBJ2-2,CASTLRGRPPNTGELFF,TGTGCCAGCACCCTAAGGGGCAGGCCCCCGAACACCGGGGAGCTGTTTTTT
-,TRBV7-9,-,TRBJ2-5,CASVEGGHLYQETQYF,TGTGCCAGCGTAGAAGGGGGACACCTGTACCAAGAGACCCAGTACTTC
TRBD1,TRBV6-5,-,TRBJ1-2,CASIGTVYGYTF,TGTGCCAGCATAGGGACAGTTTATGGCTACACCTTC
-,TRBV27,once,TRBJ2-1,CASSWGVSNEQFF,TGTGCCAGCAGTTGGGGAGTAAGCAATGAGCAGTTCTTC
TRBD1,TRBV7-9,-,TRBJ1-4,CASSLASGGWEKLFF,TGTGCCAGCAGCTTAGCTTCAGGGGGTTGGGAAAAACTGTTTTTT
-,TRBV24-1,-,TRBJ1-6,CATSDRHYRVESYNSPLHF,TGTGCCACCAGTGACCGACATTACAGGGTTGAGTCCTATAATTCACCCCTCCACTTT
-,TRBV18,once,TRBJ2-7,CASSPATATYEQYF,TGTGCCAGCTCACCAGCGACTGCCACCTACGAGCAGTACTTC
TRBD1,TRBV25-1,once,TRBJ2-7,CASSEMSGGTYEQYF,TGTGCCAGCAGTGAAATGTCAGGGGGCACCTACGAGCAGTACTTC
TRBD1,TRBV19,-,TRBJ2-7,CASAPGQGAYEQYF,TGTGCCAGTGCCCCGGGACAGGGGGCTTACGAGCAGTACTTC
TRBD1,TRBV7-9,-,TRBJ2-3,CASSFSRDRLPVTPDTQYF,TGTGCCAGCAGCTTTTCCCGGGACAGGCTACCCGTTACCCCAGATACGCAGTATTTT
-,TRBV28,-,TRBJ1-4,CASKVTRGEKLFF,TGTGCCAGCAAAGTTACCAGGGGTGAAAAACTGTTTTTT
-,TRBV29-1,-,TRBJ2-5,CSVEEGRGETQYF,TGCAGCGTTGAAGAGGGCAGGGGAGAGACCCAGTACTTC
-,TRBV18,-,TRBJ1-6,CASSETGPSSYNSPLHF,TGTGCCAGCTCGGAGACAGGTCCGAGCTCCTATAATTCACCCCTCCACTTT
TRBD1,TRBV7-2,-,TRBJ1-6,CASSQDRVGNSPLHF,TGTGCCAGCAGCCAAGACAGGGTTGGTAATTCACCCCTCCACTTT
TRBD2,TRBV11-2,-,TRBJ2-7,CASSFEVAGGSYEQYF,TGTGCCAGCAGCTTCGAGGTAGCGGGAGGCTCCTACGAGCAGTACTTC
TRBD1,TRBV5-5,-,TRBJ1-6,CASSYGQGGSPLHF,TGTGCCAGCAGCTACGGACAGGGGGGCTCACCCCTCCACTTT
-,TRBV7-9,once,TRBJ1-2,CASSLGGETYGYTF,TGTGCCAGCAGCTTAGGGGGGGAGACCTATGGCTACACCTTC
-,TRBV29-1,-,TRBJ1-1,CSARTDMNTEAFF,TGCAGCGCACGGACGGACATGAACACTGAAGCTTTCTTT
-,TRBV3-1/TRBV3-2,-,TRBJ1-6,CASSQAKHRTLHF,TGTGCCAGCAGCCAAGCTAAGCACCGCACCCTCCACTTT
TRBD1,TRBV25-1,few,TRBJ1-2,CASSQGQALSYGYTF,TGTGCCAGCAGCCAGGGACAGGCCCTTTCTTATGGCTACACCTTC
-,TRBV15,once,TRBJ1-1,CATSRARVNTEAFF,TGTGCCACCAGCAGAGCCAGGGTGAACACTGAAGCTTTCTTT
TRBD2,TRBV28,-,TRBJ2-1,CASGPASGNSYNEQFF,TGTGCCAGCGGTCCGGCTAGCGGGAATTCCTACAATGAGCAGTTCTTC
-,TRBV23-1,-,TRBJ2-7,CASSQSGRGKFTAYEQYF,TGCGCCAGCAGTCAATCCGGCAGGGGAAAATTTACTGCCTACGAGCAGTACTTC
TRBD2,TRBV3-1/TRBV3-2,-,TRBJ2-3,CASSQDVELAGVYWTDTQYF,TGTGCCAGCAGCCAAGATGTGGAGTTAGCGGGAGTGTATTGGACAGATACGCAGTATTTT
TRBD2,TRBV6-1,-,TRBJ2-1,CASSGLRGVVTYNEQFF,TGTGCCAGCAGTGGACTCCGGGGGGTAGTCACGTACAATGAGCAGTTCTTC
-,TRBV19,-,TRBJ1-6,CASSVDSANGSPLHF,TGTGCCAGTAGTGTGGACAGCGCAAATGGTTCACCCCTCCACTTT
TRBD1,TRBV10-2,-,TRBJ1-5,CASSDWGRGGDQPQHF,TGCGCCAGCAGTGATTGGGGACGAGGGGGCGATCAGCCCCAGCATTTT
-,TRBV5-1,-,TRBJ1-2,CASSPRDYGYTF,TGCGCCAGCAGCCCCAGGGACTATGGCTACACCTTC
-,TRBV29-1,-,TRBJ1-1,CSVASPEVQAFF,TGCAGCGTTGCGTCCCCGGAGGTCCAAGCTTTCTTT
-,TRBV27,-,TRBJ2-3,CASSPGTLYTDTQYF,TGTGCCAGCAGTCCCGGGACACTATACACAGATACGCAGTATTTT
TRBD1,TRBV19,once,TRBJ2-7,CASSGTGGLDYYEQYF,TGTGCCAGTAGTGGAACAGGGGGCCTGGATTACTACGAGCAGTACTTC
-,TRBV24-1,-,TRBJ2-2,CATSGPGRTGQQTGELFF,TGTGCCACCAGTGGGCCAGGGAGGACGGGCCAACAGACCGGGGAGCTGTTTTTT
TRBD2,TRBV11-2,-,TRBJ2-7,CASSTSGLAGLSEQYF,TGTGCCAGCAGCACCTCGGGACTAGCGGGCCTCTCCGAGCAGTACTTC
TRBD1,TRBV20-1,-,TRBJ1-1,CSASRQGAVTEAFF,TGCAGTGCTAGTAGGCAGGGGGCCGTTACTGAAGCTTTCTTT
TRBD2,TRBV6-6,-,TRBJ2-7,CASSRGLAGGPEQYF,TGTGCCAGCAGCAGGGGACTAGCGGGAGGGCCCGAGCAGTACTTC